This entry describes one T cell receptor (beta chain). A much larger clone lies a single base off, so this may be a read error. CDR1 MNHEY and CDR2 SVGAGI come from the germline V gene. CDR3 length: 14 residues. Trimming took off 2 bases at V and 0 bases at J, with 7 bases between the two ends. This entry is derived from a study of tumor-infiltrating lymphocytes in primary liver carcinoma. Unsorted whole blood supplied the RNA, and germline DNA was extracted too. Using a constant-region primer together with ProtoScript II reverse transcriptase, TCR beta cDNA was made from about 500 ng of total RNA. ARM-PCR, slightly modified, supplied the TCR beta libraries through three nested multiplex PCR rounds. The study ran its first two PCR rounds for around 9 cycles each, using TRBV1-TRBV30 forward primers and a C-beta reverse primer. Using its own MiXCR run on the multiplex PCR reads, TCRdb lists one record per CDR3 protein. This table has about 320,000 distinct CDR3 sequences, roughly 60% appearing once.

The receptor was derived from a man aged 40-50 years with primary liver carcinoma and hepatitis B virus infection. The chain uses TRBV6-5 and TRBJ1-2; D gene uncertain. Source material: peripheral blood. Written as DNA, the CDR3 is TGTGCCAGCAGTTACGCGGGGACTAACTATGGCTACACCTTC. Its protein is CASSYAGTNYGYTF.